A single sample is the source of the 26 T cell receptor beta chains below, sequenced in a study of radiotherapy plus CTLA-4 blockade in lung cancer. Data came from immunoSEQ multiplex PCR; TCRdb stores just in-frame clones and leaves some out. Seen here are 90,000 to 150,000 clones, 78% observed once, and the top ten hold around 4.8%. The specimen was peripheral blood, collected from a patient treated with radiotherapy plus ipilimumab. Source of these receptors: a human donor with non-small cell lung cancer who had a partial response to radiotherapy plus ipilimumab.

The V and J genes are TRBV5-6 and TRBJ1-1; D is unresolved. Germline V gene lookup returns CDR1 SGHDT and CDR2 YYEEEE. The V end was cut by 0 bases, the J end by 7 bases, with 10 bases between. The CDR3 totals 13 residues. CDR3 region: CASSLGSNGEAFF. CDR3 sequence (DNA): TGTGCCAGCAGCTTGGGGAGTAATGGTGAAGCTTTCTTT.

This clone has a handful of counts. The CDR3 loop reads CASSEKGQGGSPLHF. CDR3 nucleotide sequence: TGCGCCAGCAGCGAAAAGGGACAGGGCGGTTCACCCCTCCACTTT. The V call is TRBV5-1, the J call TRBJ1-6; 9 nucleotides line up with TRBD1. CDR1 and CDR2 from the germline V gene are SGHRS and YFSETQ. V was pared by 4 bases and J by 9 bases, with 8 bases of the junction left unmatched. There are 15 residues in the CDR3.

The chain couples TRBV9 to TRBJ2-3, with D maybe TRBD2 (6 bases). The CDR3 loop spans 14 amino acids. The germline V gene has CDR1 SGDLS and CDR2 YYNGEE. V was shortened by 0 bases and J by 6 bases, with 11 bases between the two germline ends. CDR3 DNA: TGTGCCAGCAGCGTAGCGCGGGGCTCGGATACGCAGTATTTT. Translating it yields CASSVARGSDTQYF.

The genes are TRBV5-1 and TRBJ1-1; tentative D call: TRBD1 (6 bases). From germline, CDR1 is SGHRS and CDR2 YFSETQ. The CDR3 covers 17 residues. V dropped 2 bases and J dropped 0 bases, with 17 bases sitting between them. The CDR3 region is CASSFVRGPGMNTEAFF. For the CDR3, the DNA is TGCGCCAGCAGCTTTGTGCGGGGGCCCGGGATGAACACTGAAGCTTTCTTT.

The V gene is TRBV20-1, the J gene TRBJ1-1; D remains ambiguous. V lost 8 bases and J lost 0, with 7 bases in between. Germline CDR1 DFQATT, CDR2 SNEGSKA (reference sequence). CDR3 size: 11 residues. The CDR3 here is CSQDMNTEAFF. The CDR3 DNA reads TGCAGTCAAGACATGAACACTGAAGCTTTCTTT.

Details on this clone: The identical CDR3 is also encoded by other nucleotide sequences in the sample. This chain joins TRBV6-6 and TRBJ2-7; 9 nucleotides align to TRBD1. The CDR3 extends over 15 amino acids. Per germline, CDR1 MNHNY and CDR2 SVGAGI (reference sequence). V trimming: 2 bases; J trimming: 4 bases; junction bases outside the gene matches: 6. The CDR3 protein is CASSYLGQGSYEQYF. CDR3 in DNA: TGTGCCAGCAGTTACCTGGGACAGGGTTCATACGAGCAGTACTTC.

The rearrangement joins TRBV14 to TRBJ2-5; 12 nucleotides line up with TRBD1. This CDR3 region has 16 residues. Germline values: CDR1 SGHDN, CDR2 FVKESK. Losses at the gene ends were 6 bases for V and 5 bases for J; bases not matched to a gene: 10. This CDR3 is CASRRLMGQGAETQYF. CDR3 coding DNA: TGTGCCAGCAGACGTCTGATGGGACAGGGGGCGGAGACCCAGTACTTC.

The rearrangement joins TRBV6-6 to TRBJ1-6; no definite D call. Germline values: CDR1 MNHNY, CDR2 SVGAGI (reference sequence). The CDR3 runs to 14 residues. V lost 2 bases and J 3 bases, leaving 5 bases between the germline ends. Here the CDR3 reads CASSYSHYNSPLHF. The CDR3 nucleotides are TGTGCCAGCAGTTACAGCCACTATAATTCACCCCTCCACTTT.

The count of this clone is one. The rearrangement uses TRBV19 and TRBJ2-3, with D possibly TRBD1 on 6 matching bases. The germline gives CDR1 LNHDA, CDR2 SQIVND (reference sequence). V was trimmed by 1 base and J by 2 bases, leaving 10 bases between them. The CDR3 spans 15 residues. For the CDR3, the DNA is TGTGCCAGTAGTATAGGAAGGGGGACCACAGATACGCAGTATTTT. As protein: CASSIGRGTTDTQYF.

This chain links TRBV5-1 with TRBJ2-7, with 13 nucleotides matching TRBD2. Looked up from germline, CDR1 is SGHRS and CDR2 is YFSETQ. This CDR3 comprises 16 residues. The ends lost 4 bases at V and 0 bases at J; junction bases unmatched: 4. CDR3 sequence: CASSIGTSGASYEQYF. The CDR3 DNA reads TGCGCCAGCAGCATAGGGACTAGCGGGGCCTCCTACGAGCAGTACTTC.

V gene TRBV2 combines with J gene TRBJ1-4; D is unclear. Trimming pared 7 bases from V and 8 bases from J, leaving 8 bases between. The CDR3 totals 11 residues. Per the germline V gene, CDR1 is SNHLY and CDR2 is FYNNEI. The CDR3 here is CASTEEEKLFF. The CDR3 bases are TGTGCCAGCACTGAGGAGGAAAAACTGTTTTTT.

V is TRBV27 and J is TRBJ2-7, with 10 bases that match TRBD2. The CDR3 sequence is 15 residues long. J lost 7 bases, V lost 5 bases, and 11 bases had no gene match. Germline CDR1 and CDR2: MNHEY and SMNVEV (reference sequence). CDR3: CASSPSGGGVGEQYF. The CDR3 bases are TGTGCCAGCAGTCCGAGCGGGGGGGGCGTTGGGGAGCAGTACTTC.

This chain connects TRBV28 to TRBJ1-3; TRBD1 matches at 9 bases. CDR3 size: 18 residues. CDR1 MDHEN and CDR2 SYDVKM come from the germline V gene. Trimming cost V 3 bases and J 0 bases; bases outside gene matches: 9. CDR3 protein: CASSFWGTGTRSGNTIYF. In DNA, the CDR3 is TGTGCCAGCAGTTTTTGGGGGACAGGGACTCGCTCTGGAAACACCATATATTTT.

CDR3 residues: CASSAQPTGKYKETQYF. The CDR3, as DNA: TGTGCCAGCAGTGCCCAACCGACCGGGAAATACAAGGAGACCCAGTACTTC. This chain links TRBV28 with TRBJ2-5; D is possibly TRBD2 (5 bases). The CDR3 contains 17 residues. Trimming shortened V by 5 bases and J by 5 bases, and 24 bases separated the two germline ends. Germline lookup yields CDR1 MDHEN and CDR2 SYDVKM.

This clone was observed a handful of times. This chain joins TRBV9 and TRBJ2-1; tentatively, D is TRBD1 (6 bases). This CDR3 spans 16 amino acids. The germline CDR1 and CDR2 sequences are SGDLS and YYNGEE. The ends were cut back, 0 bases at V and 0 bases at J, with 10 bases in the middle. The DNA for the CDR3 is TGTGCCAGCAGCGTAGAGACAGGAAGCTCCTACAATGAGCAGTTCTTC. Its protein product is CASSVETGSSYNEQFF.

CDR3 residues: CASSDAGTRSGYTF. CDR3 DNA sequence: TGTGCCAGCAGTGACGCCGGGACAAGAAGTGGCTACACCTTC. The V gene is TRBV6-5, the J gene TRBJ1-2, with a tentative D call TRBD1 (6 bases). CDR1 is MNHEY and CDR2 is SVGAGI in the germline V gene. The V gene lost 5 bases and the J gene lost 7 bases, with 17 bases spanning the gap. CDR3 length: 14 residues.

The V and J genes are TRBV18 and TRBJ2-4; 8 nucleotides agree with TRBD2. The ends lost 1 base at V and 7 bases at J; junction bases unmatched: 6. There are 15 residues in the CDR3. CDR1 and CDR2 (germline): KGHSH, LQKENI. The CDR3 DNA is TGTGCCAGCTCACCACTAGCGGGGACTGGGAACATTCAGTACTTC. Translating gives CASSPLAGTGNIQYF.

The chain couples TRBV6-1 to TRBJ1-5, with 8 bases matching TRBD1. Per germline, CDR1 MNHNS and CDR2 SASEGT. The CDR3 has 15 residues. Germline trimming cut 7 bases from V and 2 bases from J; bases unmatched to any gene: 7. CDR3: CASTLDRDGNQPQHF. In DNA form, the CDR3 reads TGTGCCAGCACCCTGGACAGGGACGGCAATCAGCCCCAGCATTTT.

V and J are TRBV5-1 and TRBJ1-1; the match to TRBD1 covers 12 bases. Trimming at V came to 4 bases and at J to 5 bases, leaving 12 bases not matched to a gene. Germline loops: CDR1 SGHRS, CDR2 YFSETQ. The CDR3 is 17 residues long. The chain's CDR3 is CASSEREGQGALTEAFF. CDR3 coding DNA: TGCGCCAGCAGCGAACGGGAGGGACAGGGGGCGCTTACTGAAGCTTTCTTT.

This sequence joins TRBV5-1 and TRBJ1-2, with TRBD1 matching 7 bases. CDR1 SGHRS and CDR2 YFSETQ come from the germline V gene. The CDR3 is 15 amino acids. Unmatched junction bases numbered 7, after V lost 4 bases and J lost 1 base. The CDR3 coding sequence is TGCGCCAGCAGCGTGGGGACAGCGAGTAACTATGGCTACACCTTC. Translated, it gives CASSVGTASNYGYTF.

The chain uses TRBV5-1 and TRBJ2-7; D is perhaps TRBD1 or TRBD2 (6 bases each). Germline loops: CDR1 SGHRS, CDR2 YFSETQ. V shed 1 base and J shed 6 bases, with 17 bases lying between them. This CDR3 has 15 amino acids. The CDR3 DNA follows: TGCGCCAGCAGCTTGTACGGAATCGGAGGGGGCGAGCAGTACGTC. Translation: CASSLYGIGGGEQYV.

V usage is TRBV4-1 and J usage is TRBJ2-1, with 8 bases identical to TRBD1. Germline CDR1 reads MGHRA; CDR2 reads YSYEKL. The CDR3 loop spans 18 amino acids. V was pared by 3 bases and J by 5 bases, with 15 bases of the junction left unmatched. CDR3 DNA: TGCGCCAGCAGCCAGGTGGGCCGGACAGGGAGGATAAACAATGAGCAGTTCTTC. Amino acid sequence: CASSQVGRTGRINNEQFF.

The chain is built from TRBV28 and TRBJ2-7, with D possibly matching TRBD2 (5 bases). V was trimmed by 7 bases and J by 1 base, leaving 8 bases between them. CDR1 and CDR2 from the germline V gene are MDHEN and SYDVKM. This CDR3 spans 12 amino acids. CDR3 in amino acids: CASKSGSYEQYV. The DNA of the CDR3 is TGTGCCAGCAAAAGCGGTTCCTACGAGCAGTACGTC.

The chain couples TRBV9 to TRBJ2-1, with TRBD2 identical over 10 bases. V lost 0 bases, J lost 9 bases, and 6 bases stayed unmatched. In germline, CDR1 is SGDLS, CDR2 YYNGEE. The CDR3 is made up of 15 amino acids. The CDR3 DNA is TGTGCCAGCAGCGTAGCCCCTAGCGGGAGCGTTGAGCAGTTCTTC. The encoded protein is CASSVAPSGSVEQFF.

The gene calls are TRBV5-6 and TRBJ2-7; tentative D call: TRBD2 (6 bases). The CDR3 has 12 residues. The germline V gene has CDR1 SGHDT and CDR2 YYEEEE. Trimming stripped 0 bases from V and 5 bases from J, with 6 bases between. This CDR3 reads CASSLGGDEQYF. CDR3 in DNA: TGTGCCAGCAGCTTGGGCGGGGACGAGCAGTACTTC.

The CDR3 DNA is TGTGCCAGCAGTTTAGGTCAGGGGGTGGGGGCCGCAGATACGCAGTATTTT. Translation gives CASSLGQGVGAADTQYF. The rearrangement uses TRBV27 and TRBJ2-3; 7 bases fit TRBD1. The CDR3 is made up of 17 amino acids. In germline, CDR1 is MNHEY, CDR2 SMNVEV (reference sequence). With V trimmed by 2 bases and J by 4 bases, 12 bases remained unmatched.